This T cell receptor beta chain derives from a study of T cell repertoires and Cas9 in healthy adults. Looking at the study overall: CD4 and CD8 compartments: SpCas9-reactive T cells profiled for potency, cytotoxicity, lineage.

Study findings and constraints: SpCas9-reactive regulatory T cells reportedly mitigated SpCas9-reactive effector T cells in vitro.

A remark on this clone: The antigen remains unidentified.

Data came from immunoSEQ multiplex PCR; TCRdb stores just in-frame clones and leaves some out. Of around 15,000 clones listed, 89% are singletons. The sequenced sample consisted of Tregs (CD4+, CD25+, CD127-, CD137-, CD154-) from PBMCs; culture status not recorded. The source of this sequence is a human donor in good health.

CDR3 DNA sequence: TGCAGCGTTGAGGCCGGGACAGGGGGGTCATATGGCTACACCTTC. Its translation: CSVEAGTGGSYGYTF. The chain recombines TRBV29-1 with TRBJ1-2; TRBD1 agrees at 11 bases. Trimming at V came to 3 bases and at J to 5 bases, leaving 8 bases not matched to a gene. The CDR3 loop spans 15 amino acids. The germline gives CDR1 SQVTM, CDR2 ANQGSEA.